The 32 T cell receptor beta chains below were found in one sample sequenced in a study of radiation and T cells in renal cell carcinoma. Generated by immunoSEQ multiplex PCR, the TCRdb table keeps only in-frame clones and is missing some. Of 120,000 or so clones listed, about four fifths are singletons. The time point denotes: blood 2 weeks post-SBRT. As to treatment: 15 Gy SBRT to primary tumor, nephrectomy 4 weeks later. The sequences come from blood, collected from a patient whose treatment included radiotherapy and nephrectomy. These receptors originate from a man between 45 and 60 years old with renal cell carcinoma.

This chain uses TRBV7-9 with TRBJ1-1; 8 positions agree with TRBD1. V was pared by 5 bases and J by 4 bases, with 6 bases of the junction left unmatched. Germline V CDR1 and CDR2: SEHNR, FQNEAQ (reference sequence). CDR3 length equals 14 residues. CDR3 sequence reads: CASSLTGGVTEAFF. CDR3 bases: TGTGCCAGCAGCCTAACAGGGGGGGTCACTGAAGCTTTCTTT. Combining the CDR3 with reference TRBV7-9 and TRBJ1-1 gives the whole variable domain DTGVSQNPRHKITKRGQNVTFRCDPISEHNRLYWYRQTLGQGPEFLTYFQNEAQLEKSRLLSDRFSAERPKGSFSTLEIQRTEQGDSAMYLCASSLTGGVTEAFFGQGTRLTVV.

A note on this clone: It is likely a read error, because the conserved phenylalanine at the end of the CDR3 is missing. The DNA is left out, because the CDR3 cannot be placed on it with certainty; the CDR3 is given as TCRdb lists it. The V call is TRBV5-3, the J call TRBJ2-7. TRBV5-3 carries the ORF label, with uncertain function. The CDR3 is 8 residues long, ends included. CDR3 residues: CARSLRHS.

The chain employs TRBV5-1 and TRBJ2-1; 11 bases fit TRBD2. The V gene's germline CDR1 is SGHRS and CDR2 YFSETQ. This CDR3 spans 16 amino acids. J gave up 7 bases and V 4 bases, and 10 bases lay outside the gene matches. The CDR3 loop is CASSSSASGGYNEQFF. CDR3 coding DNA: TGCGCCAGCAGCAGTAGCGCTAGCGGGGGGTATAATGAGCAGTTCTTC.

The V and J genes are TRBV19 and TRBJ1-3; D is unclear. From germline, CDR1 is LNHDA and CDR2 SQIVND (reference sequence). Trimming removed 3 bases at V and 8 bases at J, with 5 bases between. CDR3 length: 11 residues. CDR3 sequence: CASSMAYTIYF. DNA for the CDR3: TGTGCCAGTAGTATGGCGTACACCATATATTTT.

The rearrangement uses TRBV4-1 and TRBJ2-7, with TRBD2 matching over 15 bases. Germline CDR1 is MGHRA and CDR2 is YSYEKL. CDR3 length equals 18 residues. Trimming cost V 4 bases and J 0 bases; bases outside gene matches: 7. The chain's CDR3 is CASSPGLAGGLSSYEQYF. The CDR3 nucleotides read TGCGCCAGCAGCCCGGGACTAGCGGGAGGTTTGAGCTCCTACGAGCAGTACTTC.

This chain links TRBV18 with TRBJ2-5; possibly TRBD2 for D (6 bases). The V end was cut by 4 bases, the J end by 3 bases, with 12 bases between. The CDR3 runs to 14 residues. CDR1 is KGHSH and CDR2 is LQKENI in the germline V gene. The CDR3 loop is CASSRSGTEETQYF. The CDR3 nucleotides read TGTGCCAGCTCACGATCCGGGACTGAAGAGACCCAGTACTTC.

V usage is TRBV9 and J usage is TRBJ2-7, with 10 bases fitting TRBD2. Germline V gives CDR1 SGDLS, CDR2 YYNGEE. CDR3 size: 15 residues. Losses at the gene ends were 3 bases for V and 2 bases for J; bases not matched to a gene: 5. The CDR3 coding sequence is TGTGCCAGCAGCGCTGGACTAGCGGAGGCCTACGAGCAGTACTTC. Translation: CASSAGLAEAYEQYF.

This clone was counted between two and nine times. This chain uses TRBV27 with TRBJ1-5; TRBD1 matches at 7 bases. V dropped 6 bases and J dropped 4; count of bases not matched to a gene: 9. CDR1 and CDR2 (germline): MNHEY, SMNVEV (reference sequence). This CDR3 contains 15 residues. Written as DNA, the CDR3 is TGTGCCAGCAGGCTTACAGGGGTGGCGAATCAGCCCCAGCATTTT. This codes for CASRLTGVANQPQHF.

The chain carries TRBV6-7 and TRBJ2-3, with D unresolved. Being an ORF, TRBV6-7 has a function that is uncertain. Trimming stripped 0 bases from V and 7 bases from J, with 11 bases between. The CDR3 is 14 amino acids. CDR3 in amino acids: CASSYSVALNTQYF. The CDR3 nucleotides read TGTGCCAGCAGTTACTCTGTCGCTCTGAATACGCAGTATTTT.

V and J are TRBV4-1 and TRBJ2-7; either TRBD1 or TRBD2 may fit D (5 bases each). The CDR3 extends over 16 amino acids. Germline lookup yields CDR1 MGHRA and CDR2 YSYEKL. Trimming stripped 0 bases from V and 2 bases from J, with 14 bases between. DNA for the CDR3: TGCGCCAGCAGCCAAGAGGCCAGGGAGACTACCTACGAGCAGTACTTC. Translating it yields CASSQEARETTYEQYF.

J is TRBJ2-5 and V is TRBV4-3; 13 bases align to TRBD2. Per the germline V gene, CDR1 is LGHNA and CDR2 is YSLEER. This CDR3 has 17 amino acids. V was pared by 0 bases and J by 2 bases, with 3 bases of the junction left unmatched. The CDR3 nucleotides read TGCGCCAGCAGCCAAGAAGAACTAGCGGGGGGGCAAGAGACCCAGTACTTC. Encoded protein: CASSQEELAGGQETQYF.

This chain uses TRBV7-2 with TRBJ2-7, with TRBD1 matching over 10 bases. The ends lost 0 bases at V and 2 bases at J; junction bases unmatched: 1. The CDR3 length is 15 residues. Germline V lookup: CDR1 SGHTA, CDR2 FQGNSA. The CDR3 protein is CASSLAGTGAYEQYF. The CDR3 bases are TGTGCCAGCAGCTTAGCCGGGACAGGGGCCTACGAGCAGTACTTC.

V and J are TRBV30 and TRBJ2-3, with D tentatively TRBD1 (6 bases). Trimming took off 4 bases at V and 3 bases at J, with 26 bases between the two ends. CDR1 and CDR2 from the germline V gene are GTSNPN and SVGIG (reference sequence). The CDR3 extends over 18 amino acids. DNA for the CDR3: TGTGCCTGGAATGGCAGGGGCCGACCCCGCTTCAGTACAGATACGCAGTATTTT. Protein sequence: CAWNGRGRPRFSTDTQYF.

This rearrangement joins TRBV28 to TRBJ2-7; TRBD1 is a possible D gene (5 bases). V lost 3 bases to trimming and J lost 4 bases, with 7 bases between them. CDR3 length: 12 amino acids. Germline CDR1 reads MDHEN; CDR2 reads SYDVKM. The CDR3, as DNA: TGTGCCAGCAGTTTCAGGGAATACGAGCAGTACTTC. Its protein product is CASSFREYEQYF.

This sequence joins TRBV7-9 and TRBJ2-1, with 8 positions matching TRBD1. Germline V gene lookup returns CDR1 SEHNR and CDR2 FQNEAQ (reference sequence). V shed 4 bases and J 5 bases; nucleotides not matched to a gene: 10. There are 16 residues in the CDR3. DNA for the CDR3: TGTGCCAGCAGCTCCCCAGACAGGGGACGTAACAATGAGCAGTTCTTC. This translates into CASSSPDRGRNNEQFF.

The DNA of the CDR3 is TGCGCCAGCAGCTGGGGGACAGCTGAGAACACTGAAGCTTTCTTT. It translates to CASSWGTAENTEAFF. V and J are TRBV5-1 and TRBJ1-1; 7 bases are shared with TRBD1. This CDR3 has 15 residues. Germline CDR1 is SGHRS and CDR2 is YFSETQ. V lost 3 bases to trimming and J lost 1 base; unmatched junction nucleotides: 6. Drawing the rest from reference TRBV5-1 and TRBJ1-1, the complete variable domain is KAGVTQTPRYLIKTRGQQVTLSCSPISGHRSVSWYQQTPGQGLQFLFEYFSETQRNKGNFPGRFSGRQFSNSRSEMNVSTLELGDSALYLCASSWGTAENTEAFFGQGTRLTVV.

V and J are TRBV18 and TRBJ2-7; tentative D call: TRBD1 (6 bases). This CDR3 comprises 15 residues. The germline V gene encodes CDR1 KGHSH and CDR2 LQKENI. V dropped 3 bases and J dropped 4 bases, with 16 bases sitting between them. The CDR3 bases are TGTGCCAGCTCACCCCTCCGGGACGGACAGTACGAGCAGTACTTC. It is translated as CASSPLRDGQYEQYF.

The chain employs TRBV28 and TRBJ2-6; D is perhaps TRBD1 (5 bases). V shed 8 bases and J shed 0 bases, with 11 bases lying between them. This CDR3 is built from 15 residues. CDR1 is MDHEN, CDR2 SYDVKM, per germline. In nucleotides, the CDR3 is TGTGCCAGCCTTAGGGGAAGCTCTGGGGCCAACGTCCTGACTTTC. It codes for CASLRGSSGANVLTF.

With respect to this clone: The junction differs from germline at one of its ends, possibly a read error. The V gene is TRBV6-5, the J gene TRBJ1-1, with a possible D match to TRBD1 (6 bases). Looked up from germline, CDR1 is MNHEY and CDR2 is SVGAGI. CDR3 length equals 12 residues. The CDR3 is CASSYQGGGEVF. CDR3 nucleotides: TGTGCCAGCAGTTACCAGGGAGGGGGAGAAGTTTTT.

The V and J genes are TRBV7-9 and TRBJ1-1; 7 nucleotides align to TRBD1. The J segment lost 4 bases and the V segment lost 7 bases, leaving 6 bases of the junction unmatched. CDR3 length: 13 residues. Germline values: CDR1 SEHNR, CDR2 FQNEAQ (reference sequence). CDR3 DNA: TGTGCCAGCACCCTAGGGGGCGTCACTGAAGCTTTCTTT. Translation gives CASTLGGVTEAFF.

The genes are TRBV4-3 and TRBJ2-7, with 10 positions matching TRBD2. The J segment lost 0 bases and the V segment lost 0 bases, leaving 2 bases of the junction unmatched. Germline CDR1 reads LGHNA; CDR2 reads YSLEER. CDR3 length equals 16 residues. The CDR3: CASSQDGTSDSYEQYF. CDR3 DNA sequence: TGCGCCAGCAGCCAAGATGGGACTAGCGACTCCTACGAGCAGTACTTC.

The chain couples TRBV7-6 to TRBJ2-7, with D tentatively TRBD2 (6 bases). The CDR3 has 15 amino acids. Germline CDR1 reads SGHVS; CDR2 reads FNYEAQ. Trimming pared 3 bases from V and 1 base from J, leaving 13 bases between. The CDR3 DNA is TGTGCCAGCAGCTTCGGGAGTGGTGGGTCCTACGAGCAGTACTTC. Protein product: CASSFGSGGSYEQYF. The full variable domain, in which reference TRBV7-6 and TRBJ2-7 provide the parts outside the CDR3, is GAGVSQSPRYKVTKRGQDVALRCDPISGHVSLYWYRQALGQGPEFLTYFNYEAQQDKSGLPNDRFSAERPEGSISTLTIQRTEQRDSAMYRCASSFGSGGSYEQYFGPGTRLTVT.

V usage is TRBV30 and J usage is TRBJ2-1; TRBD2 agrees at 8 bases. Germline CDR1 and CDR2: GTSNPN and SVGIG (reference sequence). There are 16 residues in the CDR3. V shed 0 bases, J shed 4 bases, and the junction held 8 bases outside the gene matches. The CDR3 here is CAWSVRGLESYNEQFF. The CDR3 region has the DNA TGTGCCTGGAGTGTCCGGGGACTAGAATCTTACAATGAGCAGTTCTTC.

With respect to this clone: An end of the junction does not agree with germline; a read error may underlie this. The same CDR3 is also encoded by other DNA sequences in this sample. As DNA, the CDR3 is TGTGCCACCGAGGGGACGAACACTGAGGCTTTCTTT. It yields the protein CATEGTNTEAFF. The chain couples TRBV10-3 to TRBJ1-1, with a weak D call TRBD1 (5 bases). This CDR3 region has 12 residues. Germline V lookup: CDR1 ENHRY, CDR2 SYGVKD.

V usage is TRBV29-1 and J usage is TRBJ2-7; TRBD1 or TRBD2 may be the D gene (5 bases each). Germline assignment: CDR1 SQVTM and CDR2 ANQGSEA. The CDR3 contains 14 residues. V gave up 2 bases and J gave up 2 bases, with 13 bases separating them. Here the CDR3 DNA reads TGCAGCGTTGAAAGGGCCTCGGGACCCTACGAGCAGTACTTC. It codes for CSVERASGPYEQYF.

The chain joins TRBV5-8 to TRBJ1-1; D gene unclear. CDR1 and CDR2 (germline): SGHTS, YDEGEE. This CDR3 is 15 amino acids long. V lost 0 bases and J lost 2, with 11 bases in between. The CDR3 coding sequence is TGTGCCAGCAGCTTGGGCCGGGTCAAAAACACTGAAGCTTTCTTT. Amino acids: CASSLGRVKNTEAFF. Full variable domain (remainder filled in from reference TRBV5-8 and TRBJ1-1): EAGVTQSPTHLIKTRGQQATLRCSPISGHTSVYWYQQALGLGLQFLLWYDEGEERNRGNFPPRFSGRQFPNYSSELNVNALELEDSALYLCASSLGRVKNTEAFFGQGTRLTVV.

The CDR3 protein is CASSSDRYEQYF. CDR3 nucleotide sequence: TGTGCCAGCAGCTCGGACAGGTACGAGCAGTACTTC. This sequence joins TRBV7-8 and TRBJ2-7; 7 nucleotides line up with TRBD1. CDR1 and CDR2 (germline): SGHVS, FQNEAQ. The J segment lost 4 bases and the V segment lost 4 bases, leaving 1 base of the junction unmatched. CDR3 length: 12 residues.

The gene calls are TRBV6-1 and TRBJ2-1, with 11 bases that match TRBD2. CDR3 length: 18 amino acids. Germline assignment: CDR1 MNHNS and CDR2 SASEGT. The trim removed 4 bases at V and 0 bases at J, leaving 8 bases unmatched. The DNA of the CDR3 is TGTGCCAGCAGTGTGTTAGCGGGAGGGCCCGACTCCTACAATGAGCAGTTCTTC. Its protein product is CASSVLAGGPDSYNEQFF.

The chain combines TRBV9 with TRBJ2-5, with TRBD1 matching 7 bases. The junction had 4 bases not matched to a gene; V was cut back by 4 bases and J by 1 base. Germline CDR1 SGDLS, CDR2 YYNGEE. The CDR3 is 14 amino acids. CDR3 DNA sequence: TGTGCCAGCAGCATCACAGGGGCCCAAGAGACCCAGTACTTC. It encodes CASSITGAQETQYF. Supplemented by reference TRBV9 and TRBJ2-5, the full variable domain reads DSGVTQTPKHLITATGQRVTLRCSPRSGDLSVYWYQQSLDQGLQFLIQYYNGEERAKGNILERFSAQQFPDLHSELNLSSLELGDSALYFCASSITGAQETQYFGPGTRLLVL.

The gene calls are TRBV9 and TRBJ2-3; tentative D call: TRBD2 (5 bases). Trimming cost V 0 bases and J 6 bases, with 11 bases left between them. The CDR3 totals 14 residues. Germline-derived CDR1 and CDR2 are SGDLS and YYNGEE. The CDR3, as DNA: TGTGCCAGCAGCGTAGAGGGTCGCGGGGATACGCAGTATTTT. Its protein is CASSVEGRGDTQYF.

V is TRBV10-3 and J is TRBJ2-5; D gene uncertain. CDR1 and CDR2 (germline): ENHRY, SYGVKD. Trimming stripped 6 bases from V and 5 bases from J, with 13 bases between. The CDR3 has 13 residues. CDR3: CAIRHRLVETQYF. The DNA for the CDR3 is TGTGCCATCAGACATAGGTTGGTGGAGACCCAGTACTTC.

The genes are TRBV19 and TRBJ2-2; D not certain. The CDR3 has 16 residues. Trimming pared 2 bases from V and 2 bases from J, leaving 12 bases between. In germline, CDR1 is LNHDA, CDR2 SQIVND (reference sequence). The CDR3 DNA follows: TGTGCCAGTAGTATATTATCCGGGTTTAACACCGGGGAGCTGTTTTTT. It codes for CASSILSGFNTGELFF.